The sequence of this T cell receptor beta chain was determined in a study of blood T cell repertoires in COVID-19. About the study: COVID-19 samples from acute and convalescent phases originated in the United States, Italy and Spain. Sources were T cells, B-cell-depleted T cells, or PBMCs; the material itself was cDNA or gDNA.

In the authors' methods: For nucleated cells, counts were estimated from reference gene primer amplification. Some clones are missing from TCRdb's copy, which holds only in-frame ones; the method was immunoSEQ multiplex PCR. From that table come the V and J calls and clone size; the DNA was used to work out D and trimming. The sample records tens of thousands of clones, approximately 90% being singletons. Deletions cut 0 bases from V and 4 bases from J, with 12 bases between. The CDR3 totals 16 residues. Germline V CDR1 and CDR2: LNHNV, YYDKDF (reference sequence). Sequences were obtained from peripheral blood. The clonotype comes from a man aged 55 to 69 with acute or convalescent COVID-19. The chain couples TRBV15 to TRBJ1-4; no clear D. The CDR3 here is CATSRERTGSNEKLFF. The CDR3 region has the DNA TGTGCCACCAGCAGAGAACGAACTGGGAGTAATGAAAAACTGTTTTTT. Using reference TRBV15 and TRBJ1-4 for the parts outside the CDR3, the full variable domain is DAMVIQNPRYQVTQFGKPVTLSCSQTLNHNVMYWYQQKSSQAPKLLFHYYDKDFNNEADTPDNFQSRRPNTSFCFLDIRSPGLGDTAMYLCATSRERTGSNEKLFFGSGTQLSVL.